Reported below is one T cell receptor beta chain. The antigen is unknown. This record belongs to a study of blood T cells in healthy people across ages. Study-wide results and caveats: Researchers deemed the diversity estimates from one million T cells underestimates. Strong correlation linked observed beta diversity and percent naive T cells.

Next came a second PCR, run for roughly 6 to 11 cycles, which used a sample-barcoded 5' primer along with a J-beta primer mix. Each of the samples gave a minimum of 2.5 million paired-end reads that contained CDR3. TCRdb processed the 5' RACE reads anew with MiXCR; each CDR3 protein has one entry. The table records 450,000 to 700,000 distinct CDR3 sequences, 27% of them present only once. This CDR3 is built from 14 residues. The V end was cut by 3 bases, the J end by 7 bases, with 12 bases between. The germline V gene encodes CDR1 LGHNA and CDR2 YSLEER. The chain carries TRBV4-3 and TRBJ1-4, with D possibly matching TRBD1 (5 bases). The sequenced sample was blood. This sequence originates from a woman in her seventies in good health. CDR3 protein: CASSQTRVIEKLFF. CDR3 in DNA: TGCGCCAGCAGCCAGACCAGGGTTATTGAAAAACTGTTTTTT.